This T cell receptor (beta chain) was recovered during a study of lymphopenia after photon versus proton radiotherapy. Whole-study results and caveats: Proton therapy kept repertoires fairly stable, unlike photons, which gained effector/memory cells. Authors raise, but do not show, better survival with proton therapy. After the lymphocyte nadir, photon-treated repertoires showed oligoclonal expansion, especially of CD8+ Temra cells.

Only in-frame clones appear in the TCRdb table, and some are missing; sequencing was by immunoSEQ multiplex PCR. This table holds tens of thousands of clones, about nine tenths found once. As concerns this clone: Antigen specificity is unknown.

The source is a woman between 45 and 65 years old with cholangiocarcinoma. The source was peripheral blood, collected from a patient treated with photon-based radiotherapy.

CDR3 bases: TGTGCCAGCTCACCTTCAGCAGGAGGCACAGATACGCAGTATTTT. Its translation is CASSPSAGGTDTQYF. The chain has TRBV18 and TRBJ2-3; D is unresolved. The V and J ends lost 3 bases and 1 base respectively, with 11 bases between them. This CDR3 comprises 15 residues. CDR1 is KGHSH and CDR2 is LQKENI in the germline V gene.